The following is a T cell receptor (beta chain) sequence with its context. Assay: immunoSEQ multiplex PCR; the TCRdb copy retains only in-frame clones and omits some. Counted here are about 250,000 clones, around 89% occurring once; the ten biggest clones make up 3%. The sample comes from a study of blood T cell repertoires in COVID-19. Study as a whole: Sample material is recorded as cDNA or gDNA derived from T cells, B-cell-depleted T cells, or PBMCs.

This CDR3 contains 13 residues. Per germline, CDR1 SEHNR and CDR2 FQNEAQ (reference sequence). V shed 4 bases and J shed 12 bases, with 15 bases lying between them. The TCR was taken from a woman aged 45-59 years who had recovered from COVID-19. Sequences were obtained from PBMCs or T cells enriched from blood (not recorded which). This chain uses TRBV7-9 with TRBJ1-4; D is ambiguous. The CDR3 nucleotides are TGTGCCAGCAGCTCGTCGGGTCCCGCGGAACTGTTTTTT. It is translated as CASSSSGPAELFF.